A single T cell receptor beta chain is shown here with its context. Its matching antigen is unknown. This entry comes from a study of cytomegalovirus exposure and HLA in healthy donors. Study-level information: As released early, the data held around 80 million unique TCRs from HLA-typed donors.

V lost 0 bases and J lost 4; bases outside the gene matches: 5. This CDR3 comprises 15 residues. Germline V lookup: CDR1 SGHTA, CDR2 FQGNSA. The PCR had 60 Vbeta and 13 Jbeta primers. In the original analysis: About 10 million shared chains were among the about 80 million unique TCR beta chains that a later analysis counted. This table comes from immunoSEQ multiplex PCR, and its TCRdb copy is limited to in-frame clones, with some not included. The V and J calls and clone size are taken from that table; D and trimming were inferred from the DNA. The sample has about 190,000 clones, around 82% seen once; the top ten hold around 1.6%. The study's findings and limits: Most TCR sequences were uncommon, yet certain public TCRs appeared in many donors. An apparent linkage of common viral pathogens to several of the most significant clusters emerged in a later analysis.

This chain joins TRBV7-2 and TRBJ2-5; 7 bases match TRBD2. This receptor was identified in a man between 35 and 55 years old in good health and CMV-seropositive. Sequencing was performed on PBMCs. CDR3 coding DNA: TGTGCCAGCAGCTTAGCGCGGGGGTCAGGAGAGACCCAGTACTTC. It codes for CASSLARGSGETQYF. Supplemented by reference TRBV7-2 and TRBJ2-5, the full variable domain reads GAGVSQSPSNKVTEKGKDVELRCDPISGHTALYWYRQSLGQGLEFLIYFQGNSAPDKSGLPSDRFSAERTGGSVSTLTIQRTQQEDSAVYLCASSLARGSGETQYFGPGTRLLVL.